Sequencing of this T cell receptor (beta chain) was carried out in a study of glioma-infiltrating T cells. Study-wide points: CDR3 overlap between tissue and blood was very small. Non-neoplastic patients had below-expected tissue-blood divergence, while all gliomas exceeded expectation.

Points on this clonotype: The antigen is undetermined. The library was designed around alpha chains, so this beta chain is a stray read whose abundance carries little weight.

CDR3 size: 13 residues. Between the trimmed V and J ends, which lost 2 bases and 0 bases, there was a span of 4 bases. Germline assignment: CDR1 MNHEY and CDR2 SMNVEV (reference sequence). TCR alpha and beta CDR3 regions were amplified from RNA using iRepertoire nested multiplex PCR. Tissue mRNA or PBMC total RNA, roughly 85-450 ng, went into one-step reverse transcription and amplification. TCRdb fed the multiplex PCR reads into MiXCR, producing one record per CDR3 protein. This sample has over 950 distinct CDR3 sequences, with roughly 27% found just once. Sequenced: glioma tissue, nonneoplastic brain tissue, or PBMCs (not recorded which). The chain is built from TRBV27 and TRBJ1-1, with D hard to call. The TCR originated in a human donor with low-grade glioma or glioblastoma, undergoing nonglioma brain surgery, or in good health (not recorded which). CDR3 region: CASSLTVNTEAFF. The CDR3 DNA follows: TGTGCCAGCAGTTTAACAGTGAACACTGAAGCTTTCTTT.